This T cell receptor beta chain was observed in a study of vaccination effects on CD4 cells after COVID-19. Germline-derived CDR1 and CDR2 are MNHNY and SVGAGI (reference sequence). With 6 bases clipped from V and 10 bases from J, the junction kept 9 bases outside the gene matches. CDR3 length: 15 amino acids. Expansion of antigen-specific CD4+ T cells with viral peptide pools was carried out by the ViraFEST assay before sequencing. At the end of 10 days of culture, CD4+ T cells were isolated. Participants were given two doses of BNT162b2 or mRNA-1273 vaccine. Nucleocapsid antibody tests were negative, and the vaccine recipients had no prior SARS-CoV-2 infection. As concerns this clone: Its antigen remains unidentified.

TCRdb keeps only in-frame clones here, not all; method: immunoSEQ multiplex PCR. Altogether just under 60,000 clones are present, approximately 78% being singletons, with the ten largest covering 1.5% to 2%. The TCR sequence derives from a human donor who received a COVID-19 vaccine. The chain combines TRBV6-6 with TRBJ2-1, with TRBD2 identical over 13 bases. Sequencing used CD4+ T cells from PBMCs cultured with HCoV-OC43 spike peptides, obtained after COVID-19 vaccination. Subset: HCoV-OC43 spike overlapping peptide pool stimulation. The CDR3 coding sequence is TGTGCCAGCAGGCCCGGGACTAGCGGGGCCCAAGAGCAGTTCTTC. Translation gives CASRPGTSGAQEQFF.